The 21 T cell receptor beta chains presented below share a single source sample, sequenced in a study of tumor and adjacent non-tumor tissue in lung cancer. Three rounds of nested PCR, following a modified ARM-PCR protocol, produced the TCRbeta library. TCRdb fed the multiplex PCR reads into MiXCR, producing one record per CDR3 protein. The data contain 65,000 to 90,000 distinct CDR3 sequences, around 86% of them singletons. RNA was extracted from bulk tissue without any cell sorting. The sequenced material came from lung tumor tissue. The origin of the receptors is a woman in her fifties or sixties with non-small cell lung cancer.

In regard to this clonotype: An end of the junction differs from the germline gene, which may be a read error. V and J are TRBV10-3 and TRBJ2-2; TRBD1 or TRBD2 may be the D gene (5 bases each). The CDR3 loop spans 10 amino acids. Germline V gives CDR1 ENHRY, CDR2 SYGVKD. CDR3 sequence (DNA): TGCGCCATCGGGGCCGGGCAGCTGCTTTTT. It codes for CAIGAGQLLF.

J is TRBJ2-2 and V is TRBV11-3; weak D call: TRBD1 (7 bases). Germline values: CDR1 SGHNT, CDR2 YENEEA. Trimming took 6 bases from V and 4 from J, leaving 27 bases between them. The CDR3 sequence is 19 residues long. The CDR3 sequence: CASSLRARGERISTGELFF. CDR3 DNA: TGTGCCAGCAGTTTACGGGCCAGGGGGGAGCGAATTAGCACCGGGGAGCTGTTTTTT.

About this clonotype: The junction does not match germline at one end; this may be a read error. This chain uses TRBV20-1 with TRBJ2-2; TRBD1 matches at 9 bases. Germline V gene lookup returns CDR1 DFQATT and CDR2 SNEGSKA (reference sequence). CDR3 length: 15 residues. The CDR3 sequence is CSARVWDRDTGKLLF. In DNA form, the CDR3 reads TGCAGTGCTAGAGTCTGGGACAGGGACACCGGGAAGCTGCTTTTT.

The gene calls are TRBV2 and TRBJ1-5; no definite D call. The CDR3 is made up of 12 amino acids. V lost 4 bases and J lost 2, with 3 bases in between. CDR1 is SNHLY, CDR2 FYNNEI, per germline. In DNA, the CDR3 is TGTGCCAGCAGTGGGGGCAATCAGCCCCAGCATTTT. Its protein is CASSGGNQPQHF. Full variable domain (rest looked up from reference TRBV2 and TRBJ1-5): EPEVTQTPSHQVTQMGQEVILRCVPISNHLYFYWYRQILGQKVEFLVSFYNNEISEKSEIFDDQFSVERPDGSNFTLKIRSTKLEDSAMYFCASSGGNQPQHFGDGTRLSIL.

Regarding this clonotype: At one end the junction does not follow the germline gene, possibly because of a read error. J is TRBJ2-7 and V is TRBV6-6; weak D call: TRBD1 (6 bases). The CDR3 is 15 amino acids. Germline V gives CDR1 MNHNY, CDR2 SVGAGI (reference sequence). Written as DNA, the CDR3 is TGTGACAGCATCTACGCCAGGACAGACCTCTACGACCAGTACTTC. Residues: CDSIYARTDLYDQYF.

This chain connects TRBV4-2 to TRBJ2-5; maybe TRBD2 (6 bases). Germline V gene data show CDR1 as LGHNA and CDR2 as YNFKEQ. This CDR3 is 16 amino acids long. CDR3 DNA: TGTATCAGCAGCCAAGGGACTGGGGTGGCTCGATGGACCCAGTACTTC. It encodes CISSQGTGVARWTQYF.

V is TRBV6-1 and J is TRBJ1-2; the D is unclear. V lost 2 bases, J lost 5 bases, and 12 bases lay in between. Per the germline V gene, CDR1 is MNHNS and CDR2 is SASEGT. CDR3 length: 14 residues. The CDR3 reads CASSERPNSYGYTF. The CDR3 DNA reads as TGTGCCAGCAGTGAACGGCCCAACAGTTATGGCTACACCTTC.

This sequence joins TRBV20-1 and TRBJ2-1; TRBD2 agrees at 7 bases. The CDR3 covers 13 residues. Per germline, CDR1 DFQATT and CDR2 SNEGSKA (reference sequence). The CDR3 region has the DNA TGCAATGTCATTTTAGCGGGTCTGAGTGAGCAGTTCTTC. This translates into CNVILAGLSEQFF.

The chain is built from TRBV29-1 and TRBJ1-2; no firm D call. The CDR3 spans 13 residues. The V end lost 1 base, the J end lost 6 bases, and 12 bases lay between the germline ends. In germline, CDR1 is SQVTM, CDR2 ANQGSEA. The CDR3 reads CSVEGGRRNGYTF. The CDR3, as DNA: TGCAGCGTTGAAGGTGGTCGTCGCAATGGCTACACCTTC.

On this clonotype itself: Germline and junction disagree at one end, which may indicate a read error. The rearrangement links TRBV20-1 to TRBJ2-7; D ambiguous. CDR3 length: 15 amino acids. The germline V gene has CDR1 DFQATT and CDR2 SNEGSKA (reference sequence). In nucleotides, the CDR3 is TGCAGTGCTAGAGGTCTCCGTGACGCCTCCCCCAAGCACTACTTC. It yields the protein CSARGLRDASPKHYF.

By proportion, this clonotype is medium-sized (0.01 to 0.1%). The rearrangement uses TRBV29-1 and TRBJ2-5; D is undetermined. This CDR3 is 13 amino acids long. Germline V CDR1 and CDR2: SQVTM, ANQGSEA. Between the trimmed V and J ends, which lost 3 bases and 1 base, there was a span of 9 bases. CDR3 nucleotides: TGCAGCGTTGATTTCGGCAGCCAAGAGACCCAGTACTTC. Protein sequence: CSVDFGSQETQYF.

Notes on this clonotype: At one end the junction does not follow the germline gene, possibly because of a read error. The V and J genes are TRBV11-2 and TRBJ2-1, with 7 nucleotides matching TRBD2. CDR3 length equals 17 residues. Per germline, CDR1 SGHAT and CDR2 FQNNGV. CDR3 nucleotides: TGTGCCAGCGCCCAAGAGGGCGGGGGAAGCTCCTATAATGAGCAGTTCTTC. Its protein is CASAQEGGGSSYNEQFF.

The chain is built from TRBV6-1 and TRBJ2-5, with TRBD2 matching 9 bases. Germline V gene lookup returns CDR1 MNHNS and CDR2 SASEGT. This CDR3 contains 16 residues. CDR3 coding DNA: TGTGGCAGTAGTGAAGCCGGCGGGGGGGTGCAAGAGACCCAGTACTTC. Protein: CGSSEAGGGVQETQYF.

Worth noting for this clonotype: This may come from a read error, since a much larger clone is one base off. The V and J genes are TRBV6-2 or TRBV6-3 and TRBJ1-1; 7 nucleotides line up with TRBD1. CDR3 length: 12 amino acids. Germline CDR1 is MNHEY and CDR2 is SVGEGT. The CDR3 nucleotides are TGTGCCGGCAAGCTAGGGACAGTTGAACCTTTCTTT. It specifies CAGKLGTVEPFF.

This clonotype has ten or more counts. This chain uses TRBV29-1 with TRBJ2-5, with 12 nucleotides matching TRBD2. Germline CDR1 is SQVTM and CDR2 is ANQGSEA. This CDR3 is 12 amino acids long. The V gene end was trimmed by 8 bases and the J gene end by 6 bases; junction bases not matched to a gene: 4. DNA for the CDR3: TGCAGCACAGGGACTAGCGGGCAGACCCAGTACTTC. This codes for CSTGTSGQTQYF. Full variable domain (remainder filled in from reference TRBV29-1 and TRBJ2-5): SAVISQKPSRDICQRGTSLTIQCQVDSQVTMMFWYRQQPGQSLTLIATANQGSEATYESGFVIDKFPISRPNLTFSTLTVSNMSPEDSSIYLCSTGTSGQTQYFGPGTRLLVL.

This clonotype was recorded once. This chain joins TRBV20-1 and TRBJ1-1, with D unresolved. V lost 1 base and J lost 5, with 14 bases in between. The CDR3 totals 14 residues. CDR1 and CDR2 from the germline V gene are DFQATT and SNEGSKA (reference sequence). CDR3 sequence reads: CSARVLRGWTEAFF. In nucleotides, the CDR3 is TGCAGTGCTAGAGTCCTGAGAGGATGGACTGAAGCTTTCTTT.

This clonotype appeared once. The rearrangement joins TRBV15 to TRBJ2-3; 10 nucleotides match TRBD2. Trimming took 0 bases from V and 5 from J; bases not matched to a gene: 11. The germline gives CDR1 LNHNV, CDR2 YYDKDF (reference sequence). The CDR3 covers 18 residues. The CDR3 reads CATSRDTLAGARGDTQYF. In DNA, the CDR3 is TGTGCCACCAGCAGAGATACTCTAGCGGGGGCCCGGGGAGATACGCAGTATTTT.

The rearrangement joins TRBV28 to TRBJ2-7, with 11 bases identical to TRBD1. Germline V gene lookup returns CDR1 MDHEN and CDR2 SYDVKM. CDR3 length: 13 amino acids. This CDR3 is CVNTGDRGTEQYF. The DNA of the CDR3 is TGTGTCAACACGGGGGACAGGGGGACCGAGCAGTACTTC.

This clonotype has only one observation. The junction departs from the called germline gene at one end, perhaps through a read error. The chain combines TRBV6-5 with TRBJ2-5; D unclear. CDR3 length: 12 residues. Germline CDR1 and CDR2: MNHEY and SVGAGI. The CDR3 loop is CASSLSSETPHF. CDR3 bases: TGTGCCAGCAGTCTCAGCTCAGAGACCCCGCACTTC.

This clonotype occurred many times. The V and J genes are TRBV5-1 and TRBJ1-2; TRBD1 is a possible D gene (5 bases). The CDR3 is made up of 14 amino acids. Trimming took 7 bases from V and 1 from J, leaving 14 bases between them. Looked up from germline, CDR1 is SGHRS and CDR2 is YFSETQ. CDR3 in DNA: TGCGCCAGCCAACAGGACGGAAATAACTATGGCTACACCTTC. Residues: CASQQDGNNYGYTF.

This sequence joins TRBV29-1 and TRBJ2-1, with D hard to call. The CDR3 covers 11 residues. V was pared by 4 bases and J by 13 bases, with 14 bases between. Per the germline V gene, CDR1 is SQVTM and CDR2 is ANQGSEA. For the CDR3, the DNA is TGCAGCGTTGGGGCAGGATCCGAACAGTTCTTC. Translation: CSVGAGSEQFF.